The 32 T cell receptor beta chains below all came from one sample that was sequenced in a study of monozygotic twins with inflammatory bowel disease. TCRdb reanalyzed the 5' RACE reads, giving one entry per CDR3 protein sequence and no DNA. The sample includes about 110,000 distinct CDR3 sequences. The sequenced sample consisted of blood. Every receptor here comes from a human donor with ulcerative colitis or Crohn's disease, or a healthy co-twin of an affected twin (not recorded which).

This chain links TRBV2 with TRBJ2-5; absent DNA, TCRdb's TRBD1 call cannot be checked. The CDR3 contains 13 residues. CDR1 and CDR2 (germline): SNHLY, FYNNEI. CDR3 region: CASIRDSQETQYF.

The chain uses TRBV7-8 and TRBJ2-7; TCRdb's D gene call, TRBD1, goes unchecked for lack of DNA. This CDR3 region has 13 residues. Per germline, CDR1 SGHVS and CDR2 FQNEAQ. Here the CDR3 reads CASSFTGPYEQYF.

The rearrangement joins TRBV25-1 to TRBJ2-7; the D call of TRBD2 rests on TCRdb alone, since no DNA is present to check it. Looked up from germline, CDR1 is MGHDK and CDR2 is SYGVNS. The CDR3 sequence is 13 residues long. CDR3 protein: CASSGTSGYEQYF.

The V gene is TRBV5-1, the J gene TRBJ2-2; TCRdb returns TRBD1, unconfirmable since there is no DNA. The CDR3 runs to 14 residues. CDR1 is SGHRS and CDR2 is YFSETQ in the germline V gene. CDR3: CASRPGGNTGELFF.

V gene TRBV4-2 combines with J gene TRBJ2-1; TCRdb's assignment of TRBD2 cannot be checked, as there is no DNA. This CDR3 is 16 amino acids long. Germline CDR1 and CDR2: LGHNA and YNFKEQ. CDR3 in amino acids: CASSQEKSSGSYEQFF.

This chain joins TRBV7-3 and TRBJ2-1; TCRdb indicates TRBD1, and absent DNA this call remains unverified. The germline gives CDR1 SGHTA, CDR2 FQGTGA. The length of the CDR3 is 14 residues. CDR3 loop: CASSSTGTYNEQFF.

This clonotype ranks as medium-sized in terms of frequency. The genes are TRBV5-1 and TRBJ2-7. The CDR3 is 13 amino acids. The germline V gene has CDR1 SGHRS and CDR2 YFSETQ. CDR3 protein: CASSLTASYEQYF.

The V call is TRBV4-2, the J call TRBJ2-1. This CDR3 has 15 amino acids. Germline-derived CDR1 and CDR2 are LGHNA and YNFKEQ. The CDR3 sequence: CASSQGQESYNEQFF.

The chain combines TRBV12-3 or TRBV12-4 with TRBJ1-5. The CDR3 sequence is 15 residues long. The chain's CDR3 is CASSLTQNSNQPQHF.

The CDR3 here is CASSLAPGGPDGYTF. V gene TRBV7-2 combines with J gene TRBJ1-2; absent DNA, TCRdb's TRBD1 call cannot be checked. The CDR3 spans 15 residues. The V gene's germline CDR1 is SGHTA and CDR2 FQGNSA. Together with reference TRBV7-2 and TRBJ1-2, the CDR3 gives the full variable domain: GAGVSQSPSNKVTEKGKDVELRCDPISGHTALYWYRQSLGQGLEFLIYFQGNSAPDKSGLPSDRFSAERTGGSVSTLTIQRTQQEDSAVYLCASSLAPGGPDGYTFGSGTRLTVV.

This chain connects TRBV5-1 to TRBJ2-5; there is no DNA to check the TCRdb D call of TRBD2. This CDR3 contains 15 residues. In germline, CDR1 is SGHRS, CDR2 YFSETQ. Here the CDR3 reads CASSPFGEGKETQYF.

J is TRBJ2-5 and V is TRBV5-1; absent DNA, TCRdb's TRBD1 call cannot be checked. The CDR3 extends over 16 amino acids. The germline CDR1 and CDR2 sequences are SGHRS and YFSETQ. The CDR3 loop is CASTLDRGFNQETQYF.

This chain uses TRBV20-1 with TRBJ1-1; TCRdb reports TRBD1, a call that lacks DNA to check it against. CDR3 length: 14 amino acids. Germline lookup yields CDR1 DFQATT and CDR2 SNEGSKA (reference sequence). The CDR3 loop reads CSARDLKGLAEAFF.

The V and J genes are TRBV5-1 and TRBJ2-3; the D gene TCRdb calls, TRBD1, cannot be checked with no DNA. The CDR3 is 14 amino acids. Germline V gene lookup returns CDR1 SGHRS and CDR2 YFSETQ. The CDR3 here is CASSLSGTSPTQYF.

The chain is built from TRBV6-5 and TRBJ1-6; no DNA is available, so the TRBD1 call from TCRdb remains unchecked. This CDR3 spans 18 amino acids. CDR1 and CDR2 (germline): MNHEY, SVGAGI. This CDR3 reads CASSYREGAVASPSPLHF.

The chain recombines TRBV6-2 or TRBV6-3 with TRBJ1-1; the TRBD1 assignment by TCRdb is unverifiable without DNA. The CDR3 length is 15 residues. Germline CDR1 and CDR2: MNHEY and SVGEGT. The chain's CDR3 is CASQTGGLKNTEAFF.

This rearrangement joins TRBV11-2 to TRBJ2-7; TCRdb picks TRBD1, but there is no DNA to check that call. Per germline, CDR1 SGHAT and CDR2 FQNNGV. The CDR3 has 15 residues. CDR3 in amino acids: CASTAGKGRWYEQYF.

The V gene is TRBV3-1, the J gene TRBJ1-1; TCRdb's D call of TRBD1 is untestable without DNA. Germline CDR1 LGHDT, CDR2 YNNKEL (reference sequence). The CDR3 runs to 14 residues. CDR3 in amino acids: CASSQVPGDTEAFF.

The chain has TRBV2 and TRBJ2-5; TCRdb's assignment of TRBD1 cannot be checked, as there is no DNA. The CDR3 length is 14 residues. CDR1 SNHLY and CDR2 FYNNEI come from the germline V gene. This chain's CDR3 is CASSEAPRGETQYF. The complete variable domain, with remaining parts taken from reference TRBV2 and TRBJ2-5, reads EPEVTQTPSHQVTQMGQEVILRCVPISNHLYFYWYRQILGQKVEFLVSFYNNEISEKSEIFDDQFSVERPDGSNFTLKIRSTKLEDSAMYFCASSEAPRGETQYFGPGTRLLVL.

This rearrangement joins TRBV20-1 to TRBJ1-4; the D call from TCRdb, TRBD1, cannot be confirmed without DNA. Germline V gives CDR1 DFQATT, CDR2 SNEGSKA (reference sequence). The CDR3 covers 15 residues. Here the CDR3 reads CSATQPGQGREKLFF.

The CDR3 sequence: CSATGTFAHATGELFF. This rearrangement joins TRBV20-1 to TRBJ2-2; the TCRdb call, TRBD2, lacks DNA for checking. The CDR3 totals 16 residues. Germline-derived CDR1 and CDR2 are DFQATT and SNEGSKA (reference sequence).

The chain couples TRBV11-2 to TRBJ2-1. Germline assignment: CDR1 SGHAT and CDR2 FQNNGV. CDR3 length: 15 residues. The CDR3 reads CASSFRQGAYNEQFF.

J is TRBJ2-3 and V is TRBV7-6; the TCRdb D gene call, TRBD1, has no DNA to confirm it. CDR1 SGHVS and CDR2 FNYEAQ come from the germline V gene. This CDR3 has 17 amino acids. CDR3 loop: CASSPTGGGSGADTQYF.

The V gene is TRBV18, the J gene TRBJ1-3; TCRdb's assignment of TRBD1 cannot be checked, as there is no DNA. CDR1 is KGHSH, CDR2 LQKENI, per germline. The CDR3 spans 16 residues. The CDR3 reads CASSQGHSSSGNTIYF.

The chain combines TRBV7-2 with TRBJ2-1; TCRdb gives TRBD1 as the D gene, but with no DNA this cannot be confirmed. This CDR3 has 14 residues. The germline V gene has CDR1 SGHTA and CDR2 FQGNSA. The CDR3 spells CASRPGGAHNEQFF.

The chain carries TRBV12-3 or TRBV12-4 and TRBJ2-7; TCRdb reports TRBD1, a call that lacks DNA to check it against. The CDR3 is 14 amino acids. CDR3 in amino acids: CASSSTGGTYEQYF.

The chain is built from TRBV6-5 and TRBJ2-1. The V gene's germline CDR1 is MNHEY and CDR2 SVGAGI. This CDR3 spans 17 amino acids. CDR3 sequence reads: CASSTRLAGGSYNEQFF.

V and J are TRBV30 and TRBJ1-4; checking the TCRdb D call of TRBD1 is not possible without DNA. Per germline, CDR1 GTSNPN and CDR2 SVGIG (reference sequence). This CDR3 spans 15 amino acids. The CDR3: CAWRPGTGFDEKLFF. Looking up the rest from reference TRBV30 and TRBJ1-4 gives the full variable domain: SQTIHQWPATLVQPVGSPLSLECTVEGTSNPNLYWYRQAAGRGLQLLFYSVGIGQISSEVPQNLSASRPQDRQFILSSKKLLLSDSGFYLCAWRPGTGFDEKLFFGSGTQLSVL.

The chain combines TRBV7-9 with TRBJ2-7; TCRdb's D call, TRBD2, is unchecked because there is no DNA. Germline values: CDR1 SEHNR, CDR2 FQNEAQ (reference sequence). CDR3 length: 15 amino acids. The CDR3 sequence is CASSLGLATSYEQYF.

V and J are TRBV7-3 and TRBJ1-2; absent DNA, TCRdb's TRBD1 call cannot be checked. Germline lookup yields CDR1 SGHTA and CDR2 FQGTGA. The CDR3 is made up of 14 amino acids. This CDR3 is CASSPGTGAEGYTF.

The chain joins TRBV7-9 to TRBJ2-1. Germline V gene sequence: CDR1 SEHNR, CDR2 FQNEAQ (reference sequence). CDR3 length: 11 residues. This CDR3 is CASSLAFPAVF.

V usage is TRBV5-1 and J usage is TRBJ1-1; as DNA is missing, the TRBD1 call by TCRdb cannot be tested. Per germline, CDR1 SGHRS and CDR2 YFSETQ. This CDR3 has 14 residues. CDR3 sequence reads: CASSLAGAHTEAFF.